This TCR beta chain was identified during a study of Ad26.COV2.S vaccination and SARS-CoV-2 variants (dated by TCRdb to the early 2020s). Regarding the study in general: Vaccine-arm donors were drawn from COV1001, a multicentre, randomized, double-blind, placebo-controlled phase I-IIa trial of Ad26.COV2.S in healthy adults. Ad26.COV2.S was administered intramuscularly at 5 x 10^10 or 1 x 10^11 viral particles, either as a single shot or as two shots given 56 days apart. TCRbeta repertoire sequencing served as the tool for gauging how specific and how broad the SARS-CoV-2-reactive T cell receptors were following Ad26.COV2.S vaccination. A total of approximately 30 samples were included in the TCR-sequenced set, comprising about 20 Ad26.COV2.S vaccine recipients, 5 placebo recipients and 8 SARS-CoV-2 convalescent individuals. Participants in the trial were split at random into five groups of five each, receiving low-dose or high-dose Ad26.COV2.S once or twice, or else placebo on both occasions. Throughout the experiments and outcome assessment, investigators stayed blinded to trial group allocation.

With respect to this clone: What this receptor recognizes is not known. Base quality data are lacking; no much larger clone is found one base away.

Taken from cysteine to phenylalanine, the CDR3 has 14 residues. The DNA shown is the 42-base CDR3, in frame from base 1. From the germline V gene (reference sequence), CDR1 is SGHKS and CDR2 is YYEKEE. Relative to germline, V is 3 bases shorter and J is 6 bases shorter, with 16 bases between their ends. Sample treatment or condition, as interpreted from the label and publication: some 20 received Ad26.COV2.S at low or high dose, single or two shots; about five received placebo; per-sample allocation not given. For vaccine and placebo recipients, repertoires were sequenced using samples collected on day 63 after the first injection. In Cohort 1b, some 25 adults aged 18-55 years were enrolled at a single site in Boston, USA, between 29 July and 7 August 2020. Ad26.COV2.S was a replication-incompetent adenovirus type 26 vector expressing a prefusion-stabilized SARS-CoV-2 spike protein from the original Wuhan strain.

The immunoSEQ Assay was the method used to sequence TCRbeta CDR3 regions. After extraction, genomic DNA underwent amplification by bias-controlled multiplex PCR, followed by high-throughput sequencing. The source study handled its data this way. Collapsing and filtering of sequences were performed to quantify the absolute abundance of each unique TCRbeta CDR3 region. T cell fraction was estimated by normalizing TCRbeta template counts to usable DNA, with usable DNA measured through amplification of reference genes found in all nucleated cells. Repertoire TCRs were annotated as SARS-CoV-2-specific when V gene, CDR3 amino acid sequence and J gene were exactly matched to a known reactive TCR set. The reference SARS-CoV-2 TCR set came from MIRA and was filtered for enrichment in COVID-19-positive ImmuneCODE repertoires, removing public or cross-reactive TCRs. Based on the MIRA antigens, annotated TCRs were further analysed at the level of specific ORF or position within ORF. Depth was the summed frequency of annotated unique rearrangements, while breadth was defined as annotated unique rearrangements over total unique productive rearrangements. TCR breadth was compared between groups using two-sided Wilcoxon rank-sum tests. Here the immuneACCESS table is served through TCRdb, limited to in-frame sequences with V and J called. Missing clones are a known gap in these copies; in checked studies unresolved V genes cover under half, and the rest lacks a known reason. V and J calls and clone size are those listed in that table; D and trimming were worked out from the DNA. In this sample the table shows fewer than 800,000 clones, approximately 88% of which occur a single time. Jointly, the top ten make up around 1.4% of the sample.

Overall results and qualifications from the work: Vaccine and placebo recipients had similar non-spike TCR breadth, a finding consistent with the vaccine containing only spike. The study was not powered for comparison of responses between vaccine doses or regimens. Substantial breadth of spike-specific CD8+ and CD4+ T cell responses was reported after vaccination. Ad26.COV2.S recipients had higher spike-specific TCR breadth than placebo recipients (P = 0.0014). According to the authors, total T cell responses may have been underestimated by the TCR breadth and depth analyses.

The clonotype originates from a person between 18 and 60 years old who received the Ad26.COV2.S COVID-19 vaccine or a placebo. Sequenced material: peripheral blood, taken in a trial of Ad26.COV2.S vaccine versus placebo. The receptor chain draws on TRBV5-5 and TRBJ2-7, with a weak D call of TRBD2 (6 bases match). For the CDR3, the sequence is CASSWDRDSLEQYF. The sequence in DNA is TGTGCCAGCAGCTGGGACCGGGACTCTCTCGAGCAGTACTTC.